The 7 T cell receptor beta chains below were found in one sample sequenced in a study of blood T cell repertoires in COVID-19. Only in-frame clones appear in the TCRdb table, and some are missing; sequencing was by immunoSEQ multiplex PCR. This sample yields about 65,000 clones, of which roughly 82% are seen a single time; about 41% belongs to the top ten. Specimen: peripheral blood. The receptors here all came from a human donor in a cohort sampled during active COVID-19.

The J gene is TRBJ1-2, the V gene TRBV19; 7 bases match TRBD1. This CDR3 spans 15 amino acids. V was clipped by 3 bases and J by 8 bases; unmatched bases: 12. The V gene's germline CDR1 is LNHDA and CDR2 SQIVND (reference sequence). The CDR3 DNA reads as TGTGCCAGTAGTATCTCACCCGACAGGGTTCGCGGCTACACCTTC. It yields the protein CASSISPDRVRGYTF.

The CDR3 DNA sequence: TGTGCCAGCAGTTTATGGCAGGGCGGCCACGAGCAGTACTTC. It is translated as CASSLWQGGHEQYF. J is TRBJ2-7 and V is TRBV27; a possible D gene is TRBD1 (5 bases). The germline V gene has CDR1 MNHEY and CDR2 SMNVEV (reference sequence). This CDR3 is 14 amino acids long. V was cut by 1 base and J by 5 bases, with 12 bases left in between.

This clone has just one count. CDR3 in DNA: TGTGCCAGCAGATACTCGACAGCGACTGAAGCTTTCTTT. This encodes CASRYSTATEAFF. The J gene is TRBJ1-1, the V gene TRBV12-3 or TRBV12-4, with a tentative D call TRBD1 (5 bases). Trimming cost V 6 bases and J 5 bases, with 13 bases left between them. The CDR3 contains 13 residues.

V and J are TRBV20-1 and TRBJ2-7; D is possibly TRBD1 (5 bases). Germline V gene data show CDR1 as DFQATT and CDR2 as SNEGSKA (reference sequence). The V end was cut by 2 bases, the J end by 4 bases, with 6 bases between. The CDR3 has 11 residues. CDR3 bases: TGCAGTGCTAGATCAGGGTACGAGCAGTACTTC. This codes for CSARSGYEQYF.

The rearrangement uses TRBV9 and TRBJ1-4; tentatively, D is TRBD1 (6 bases). CDR3 size: 15 residues. V lost 3 bases to trimming and J lost 4 bases, with 13 bases between them. CDR1 is SGDLS, CDR2 YYNGEE, per germline. The CDR3 coding sequence is TGTGCCAGCAGCGGGTTGACAGGCGTTAATGAAAAACTGTTTTTT. Amino acid sequence: CASSGLTGVNEKLFF.

The chain joins TRBV7-2 to TRBJ1-6; D perhaps matches TRBD1 (6 bases). The CDR3 consists of 14 residues. CDR1 is SGHTA, CDR2 FQGNSA, per germline. Trimming removed 4 bases from V and 7 bases from J, with 11 bases in between. CDR3 in amino acids: CASSSRTANSPLHF. CDR3 bases: TGTGCCAGCAGCTCCCGGACAGCAAATTCACCCCTCCACTTT.

This clone was counted only a few times. CDR3 DNA: TGTGCCTGGAGTTATCGTTCAGGGTTAACTGAAAAACTGTTTTTT. Its translation is CAWSYRSGLTEKLFF. This sequence joins TRBV30 and TRBJ1-4, with D possibly TRBD1 on 5 matching bases. Germline CDR1 is GTSNPN and CDR2 is SVGIG (reference sequence). The CDR3 loop spans 15 amino acids. Trimming cost V 2 bases and J 7 bases, with 17 bases left between them.